These 5 T cell receptor beta chains were sequenced from one sample in a study of T cell responses to AZD1222 COVID-19 vaccine. Method: immunoSEQ multiplex PCR; TCRdb's copy keeps in-frame clones and lacks some. The sample lists approximately 100,000 clones; under 95% were seen once. Material: peripheral blood, obtained on day 0 of AZD1222 vaccination. The receptors here all came from an adult in good health.

V gene TRBV4-3 combines with J gene TRBJ1-5; a weak D match, TRBD1 (5 bases). Germline lookup yields CDR1 LGHNA and CDR2 YSLEER. The CDR3 runs 14 residues. Trimming left V 4 bases short and J 0 bases short, with 7 bases between. CDR3 bases: TGCGCCAGCAGCCCACAGGTTAGCAATCAGCCCCAGCATTTT. Amino acids: CASSPQVSNQPQHF.

The CDR3 sequence: CASSSDSTDTQYF. DNA for the CDR3: TGTGCCAGCAGCTCAGACAGCACAGATACGCAGTATTTT. The rearrangement uses TRBV7-2 and TRBJ2-3, with D uncertain. The CDR3 loop spans 13 amino acids. V lost 4 bases to trimming and J lost 0 bases, with 5 bases between them. Germline CDR1 reads SGHTA; CDR2 reads FQGNSA.

The chain links TRBV2 to TRBJ2-7, with TRBD1 identical over 9 bases. Germline CDR1 reads SNHLY; CDR2 reads FYNNEI. Losses at the gene ends were 6 bases for V and 2 bases for J; bases not matched to a gene: 8. The CDR3 contains 15 residues. The CDR3 region is CASRRTGGEPYEQYF. The CDR3 region has the DNA TGTGCCAGCAGACGTACAGGGGGCGAGCCCTACGAGCAGTACTTC. Based on the CDR3 plus reference TRBV2 and TRBJ2-7, the full variable domain is EPEVTQTPSHQVTQMGQEVILRCVPISNHLYFYWYRQILGQKVEFLVSFYNNEISEKSEIFDDQFSVERPDGSNFTLKIRSTKLEDSAMYFCASRRTGGEPYEQYFGPGTRLTVT.

This sequence joins TRBV6-5 and TRBJ2-1; no definite D call. The germline V gene has CDR1 MNHEY and CDR2 SVGAGI. The CDR3 contains 15 residues. Trimming removed 6 bases at V and 0 bases at J, with 12 bases between. CDR3 coding DNA: TGTGCCAGCAGCCCGAGTTTGAGCTCCTACAATGAGCAGTTCTTC. Encoded protein: CASSPSLSSYNEQFF.

The chain uses TRBV30 and TRBJ1-3; D gene uncertain. This CDR3 is built from 13 residues. The V and J ends lost 2 bases and 4 bases respectively, with 9 bases between them. Germline assignment: CDR1 GTSNPN and CDR2 SVGIG (reference sequence). This CDR3 reads CAWSLRRGNTIYF. The CDR3, as DNA: TGTGCCTGGAGTCTAAGGCGCGGAAACACCATATATTTT. The entire variable domain, with the rest obtained from reference TRBV30 and TRBJ1-3, is as follows: SQTIHQWPATLVQPVGSPLSLECTVEGTSNPNLYWYRQAAGRGLQLLFYSVGIGQISSEVPQNLSASRPQDRQFILSSKKLLLSDSGFYLCAWSLRRGNTIYFGEGSWLTVV.